The 14 T cell receptor beta chains listed next were all sequenced from one sample in a study of blood T cells in healthy people across ages (dated by TCRdb to about 2015). The method behind the library was 5' RACE. Sequencing was performed on an Illumina HiSeq 2500. A second roughly 6 to 11 cycle PCR used a sample-barcoded 5' primer and a J-beta primer mix. The public sequencing data were trimmed at Q25 with fastp and processed into clonotypes with MiXCR by TCRdb, which kept only in-frame beta chains. Merged by CDR3 protein, the rows form single entries marked with the most common genes and DNA. For this sample the table gives roughly 1.6 million distinct CDR3 sequences, of which roughly 32% were detected only once. The top ten constitute around 11% of the sample. The sequenced material came from blood. The receptors derive from a woman under 40 in good health.

The V and J genes are TRBV4-1 and TRBJ1-5, with D uncertain. The J call may be incorrect, as the DNA end agrees better with TRBJ2-3. In germline, CDR1 is MGHRA, CDR2 YSYEKL. CDR3 length: 13 residues. The CDR3, as DNA: TGCGCCAGCAGCCAAGATACAAGTGAGCCCCAGTATTTT. It specifies CASSQDTSEPQYF.

The table lists this clonotype with a few counts. The V gene is TRBV7-3, the J gene TRBJ2-1; the D is unclear. The V and J ends lost 4 bases and 5 bases respectively, with 12 bases between them. This CDR3 has 14 residues. Germline V gene lookup returns CDR1 SGHTA and CDR2 FQGTGA. The CDR3 loop reads CASSSPGRNNEQFF. DNA of the CDR3: TGTGCCAGCAGCTCCCCCGGTCGAAACAATGAGCAGTTCTTC.

This clonotype was seen a few times. The chain has TRBV7-8 and TRBJ2-1; D call uncertain. V lost 2 bases and J lost 7, with 15 bases in between. Germline values: CDR1 SGHVS, CDR2 FQNEAQ. CDR3 size: 15 residues. As DNA, the CDR3 is TGTGCCAGCAGCTTAATCTGGGCGACGAAAAATGAGCAGTTCTTC. Translating it yields CASSLIWATKNEQFF.

The chain joins TRBV13 to TRBJ2-1; D call uncertain. Germline V gene data show CDR1 as PRHDT and CDR2 as FYEKMQ (reference sequence). CDR3 length equals 16 residues. V lost 5 bases to trimming and J lost 0 bases, with 14 bases between them. The CDR3 protein is CASSPRLGSSYNEQFF. CDR3 DNA sequence: TGTGCCAGCAGCCCCCGGCTGGGAAGCTCCTACAATGAGCAGTTCTTC.

This clonotype was recorded a few times. This chain joins TRBV15 and TRBJ2-3; the D gene is possibly TRBD1 (5 bases). V lost 0 bases and J lost 7, with 20 bases in between. The CDR3 sequence is 17 residues long. CDR1 LNHNV and CDR2 YYDKDF come from the germline V gene (reference sequence). The CDR3, as DNA: TGTGCCACCAGCAGAGATATCAGGGTTGATGCCGCACATACGCAGTATTTT. Amino acids: CATSRDIRVDAAHTQYF.

The sample holds a few counts of this clonotype. The chain links TRBV5-1 to TRBJ2-7, with TRBD1 as a possible D gene (7 bases). The CDR3 length is 15 residues. V lost 4 bases to trimming and J lost 1 base, with 15 bases between them. Germline V gene sequence: CDR1 SGHRS, CDR2 YFSETQ. The CDR3 sequence: CASSPEGTVSYEQYF. The CDR3 DNA is TGCGCCAGCAGCCCGGAGGGGACAGTATCCTACGAGCAGTACTTC.

This clonotype appeared many times. The V call is TRBV5-1, the J call TRBJ1-1; 9 bases map to TRBD1. J was trimmed by 8 bases and V by 1 base; bases with no gene match: 6. The CDR3 is made up of 14 amino acids. CDR1 and CDR2 from the germline V gene are SGHRS and YFSETQ. The CDR3 reads CASSLMGQGTEAFF. CDR3 sequence (DNA): TGCGCCAGCAGCTTGATGGGACAGGGTACGGAAGCTTTCTTT.

The chain is built from TRBV13 and TRBJ2-1; D gene ambiguous. Germline CDR1 PRHDT, CDR2 FYEKMQ (reference sequence). The CDR3 covers 17 residues. Trimming took 4 bases from V and 4 from J, leaving 20 bases between them. CDR3 residues: CASSSRGSGNIYNEQFF. The CDR3 DNA is TGTGCCAGCAGCTCCCGTGGGTCTGGAAATATTTACAATGAGCAGTTCTTC.

This clonotype was detected a few times. The chain uses TRBV3-1 and TRBJ2-7; 9 bases map to TRBD1. J gave up 6 bases and V 4 bases, and 13 bases lay outside the gene matches. This CDR3 comprises 16 residues. CDR1 LGHDT and CDR2 YNNKEL come from the germline V gene (reference sequence). CDR3 sequence (DNA): TGTGCCAGCAGCCTAACAGGACAGGGGCTCCGGGGCGAGCAGTACTTC. It specifies CASSLTGQGLRGEQYF.

A few counts support this clonotype. V and J are TRBV9 and TRBJ2-1; TRBD2 matches 9 bases. Germline-derived CDR1 and CDR2 are SGDLS and YYNGEE. With 3 bases clipped from V and 5 bases from J, the junction kept 12 bases outside the gene matches. The CDR3 contains 17 residues. CDR3 sequence reads: CASSAGNSGGGHNEQFF. Written as DNA, the CDR3 is TGTGCCAGCAGCGCAGGAAATAGCGGGGGTGGACACAATGAGCAGTTCTTC.

This chain connects TRBV19 to TRBJ2-5; D possibly corresponds to TRBD2 (5 bases). Germline lookup yields CDR1 LNHDA and CDR2 SQIVND (reference sequence). The CDR3 consists of 14 residues. Between the trimmed V and J ends, which lost 0 bases and 6 bases, there was a span of 11 bases. Here the CDR3 reads CASSIDPSRKTQYF. Here the CDR3 DNA reads TGTGCCAGTAGTATAGATCCTAGCCGAAAGACCCAGTACTTC.

V gene TRBV25-1 combines with J gene TRBJ2-3, with TRBD2 matching over 8 bases. The CDR3 spans 15 residues. J was trimmed by 2 bases and V by 3 bases; bases with no gene match: 4. The V gene's germline CDR1 is MGHDK and CDR2 SYGVNS. The CDR3 here is CASSEISGATDTQYF. CDR3 nucleotides: TGTGCCAGCAGTGAGATTAGCGGGGCCACAGATACGCAGTATTTT.

This chain links TRBV7-9 with TRBJ2-1; tentative D call: TRBD1 (7 bases). The CDR3 spans 17 residues. Per the germline V gene, CDR1 is SEHNR and CDR2 is FQNEAQ (reference sequence). The ends were cut back, 5 bases at V and 4 bases at J, with 21 bases in the middle. The DNA for the CDR3 is TGTGCCAGCAGCCGGAGCCCCGCGGGACAGCGTTACAATGAGCAGTTCTTC. It yields the protein CASSRSPAGQRYNEQFF.

This clonotype was counted a single time. The chain has TRBV10-3 and TRBJ2-1; 12 bases are a match to TRBD2. J gave up 10 bases and V 3 bases, and 10 bases lay outside the gene matches. Germline V CDR1 and CDR2: ENHRY, SYGVKD. The CDR3 is 16 residues long. The CDR3 region is CAISDTSGGKLWEQFF. CDR3 in DNA: TGTGCCATCAGTGATACTAGCGGGGGGAAACTTTGGGAGCAGTTCTTC.